A single sample gave rise to the 32 T cell receptor beta chains below, sequenced in a study of early T cells in non-severe SARS-CoV-2 infection. TCRdb ran MiXCR on the 5' RACE reads and lists one entry per CDR3 protein. The sample has about 56,000 distinct CDR3 sequences, 8% to 11% seen once. The sample comprised whole blood. The origin of the receptors is an adult who was a healthcare worker with PCR-confirmed SARS-CoV-2 infection or an uninfected control (not recorded which).

The genes are TRBV20-1 and TRBJ1-2; a weak D match, TRBD1 (6 bases). This CDR3 contains 11 residues. Germline V lookup: CDR1 DFQATT, CDR2 SNEGSKA (reference sequence). V shed 1 base and J shed 8 bases, with 8 bases lying between them. CDR3 nucleotide sequence: TGCAGTGCTAGAGCAGGGGTAGGCTACACCTTC. Protein sequence: CSARAGVGYTF.

As for this clonotype: This CDR3 fails to terminate in the conserved phenylalanine or tryptophan, so it likely reflects a read error. V is TRBV7-9 and J is TRBJ2-3; maybe TRBD2 (5 bases). In germline, CDR1 is SEHNR, CDR2 FQNEAQ (reference sequence). V lost 5 bases to trimming and J lost 2 bases, with 11 bases between them. CDR3 length: 14 amino acids. The DNA for the CDR3 is TGTGCCAGCAGCCTAAGCGGAGACACAGATACGCAGTATTCT. Translating gives CASSLSGDTDTQYS.

The chain uses TRBV5-1 and TRBJ2-1, with D perhaps given as TRBD1 or TRBD2 (5 bases each). CDR3 length: 14 residues. Deletions cut 0 bases from V and 7 bases from J, with 11 bases between. Germline values: CDR1 SGHRS, CDR2 YFSETQ. This CDR3 is CASSLGQWENEQFF. The DNA of the CDR3 is TGCGCCAGCAGCTTGGGACAGTGGGAGAATGAGCAGTTCTTC. The full variable domain, its missing parts supplied by reference TRBV5-1 and TRBJ2-1, is KAGVTQTPRYLIKTRGQQVTLSCSPISGHRSVSWYQQTPGQGLQFLFEYFSETQRNKGNFPGRFSGRQFSNSRSEMNVSTLELGDSALYLCASSLGQWENEQFFGPGTRLTVL.

The J gene is TRBJ2-5, the V gene TRBV4-1; no reliable D call. Between the trimmed V and J ends, which lost 1 base and 6 bases, there was a span of 9 bases. The CDR3 consists of 13 residues. Germline assignment: CDR1 MGHRA and CDR2 YSYEKL. The CDR3 DNA follows: TGCGCCAGCAGCCAAGCGAAGCTACAGACCCAGTACTTC. Protein product: CASSQAKLQTQYF.

Comment on this clonotype: The CDR3 end shows no conserved phenylalanine or tryptophan, and so a read error is likely. V is TRBV12-3 or TRBV12-4 and J is TRBJ2-7, with 11 bases identical to TRBD1. The CDR3 runs to 14 residues. Unmatched junction bases numbered 7, after V lost 6 bases and J lost 6 bases. CDR3 residues: CASSRGTGGSEQYY. In DNA, the CDR3 is TGTGCCAGCAGCCGCGGGACAGGGGGATCCGAGCAGTACTAC.

The chain carries TRBV20-1 and TRBJ2-7, with 10 bases that match TRBD1. This CDR3 has 15 residues. Germline V gives CDR1 DFQATT, CDR2 SNEGSKA (reference sequence). After removal of 3 bases from V and 5 bases from J, the junction contained 10 bases not matched to a gene. The CDR3 loop reads CSASEIGTGVNEQYF. CDR3 in DNA: TGCAGTGCTAGTGAAATCGGGACAGGGGTCAACGAGCAGTACTTC.

This clonotype has a handful of counts. V is TRBV20-1 and J is TRBJ1-1, with D maybe TRBD1 (5 bases). Germline lookup yields CDR1 DFQATT and CDR2 SNEGSKA (reference sequence). The CDR3 runs 12 residues. V dropped 6 bases and J dropped 3 bases, with 11 bases sitting between them. Written as DNA, the CDR3 is TGCAGTGCGGGGCAGAGTTACACTGAAGCTTTCTTT. Translated: CSAGQSYTEAFF.

This sequence joins TRBV20-1 and TRBJ1-1; the match to TRBD1 covers 7 bases. The CDR3 consists of 14 residues. V gave up 5 bases and J gave up 4 bases; unmatched junction bases: 10. Germline CDR1 DFQATT, CDR2 SNEGSKA (reference sequence). Here the CDR3 DNA reads TGCAGTGCTCTATCGGGGACAGCGGTCACTGAAGCTTTCTTT. This gives the protein CSALSGTAVTEAFF.

This clonotype was counted at least ten times. The chain joins TRBV5-1 to TRBJ2-1, with a possible D match to TRBD1 (6 bases). V lost 2 bases to trimming and J lost 4 bases, with 13 bases between them. The CDR3 has 15 residues. Per germline, CDR1 SGHRS and CDR2 YFSETQ. CDR3 region: CASSFDPGHYNEQFF. The CDR3 bases are TGCGCCAGCAGCTTCGACCCGGGACATTACAATGAGCAGTTCTTC.

This clonotype was seen only a few times. The chain employs TRBV5-5 and TRBJ2-1; 13 bases agree with TRBD2. CDR1 is SGHKS and CDR2 is YYEKEE in the germline V gene (reference sequence). CDR3 length equals 18 residues. V lost 0 bases and J lost 0; bases outside the gene matches: 3. The CDR3 sequence: CASSLARTSGSSYNEQFF. The CDR3 nucleotides read TGTGCCAGCAGCTTGGCCCGGACTAGCGGGAGCTCCTACAATGAGCAGTTCTTC.

The table lists this clonotype with many counts. The chain recombines TRBV19 with TRBJ1-1; D call uncertain. Trimming pared 6 bases from V and 7 bases from J, leaving 9 bases between. Germline V gene data show CDR1 as LNHDA and CDR2 as SQIVND (reference sequence). The CDR3 covers 11 residues. CDR3 residues: CASRVGNEAFF. CDR3 DNA sequence: TGTGCCAGTAGGGTCGGGAATGAAGCTTTCTTT.

This clonotype was seen ten or more times. This rearrangement joins TRBV7-3 to TRBJ2-1; TRBD2 might be the D (6 bases). CDR3 length: 15 residues. Germline assignment: CDR1 SGHTA and CDR2 FQGTGA. V shed 2 bases and J shed 3 bases, with 11 bases lying between them. Here the CDR3 DNA reads TGTGCCAGCAGCTTACGGGCGGGGTTCTACAATGAGCAGTTCTTC. Its protein is CASSLRAGFYNEQFF.

This clonotype was detected many times. The rearrangement links TRBV30 to TRBJ1-4; D gene ambiguous. V lost 3 bases to trimming and J lost 10 bases, with 21 bases between them. Germline values: CDR1 GTSNPN, CDR2 SVGIG (reference sequence). This CDR3 is built from 15 residues. The CDR3, as DNA: TGTGCCTGGAGGCCGAGTCAGGTCGGGATGGGAAAACTGTTTTTT. Translation: CAWRPSQVGMGKLFF. Variable domain in full (rest from reference TRBV30 and TRBJ1-4): SQTIHQWPATLVQPVGSPLSLECTVEGTSNPNLYWYRQAAGRGLQLLFYSVGIGQISSEVPQNLSASRPQDRQFILSSKKLLLSDSGFYLCAWRPSQVGMGKLFFGSGTQLSVL.

This clonotype has ten or more counts. This chain uses TRBV7-3 with TRBJ2-1; 15 bases map to TRBD2. Germline CDR1 is SGHTA and CDR2 is FQGTGA. Trimming removed 0 bases from V and 9 bases from J; junction bases left unmatched: 6. The CDR3 is 17 amino acids. The CDR3 DNA sequence: TGTGCCAGCAGCTTAACCCGGACTAGCGGGAGGGATGGTGAGCAGTTCTTC. This codes for CASSLTRTSGRDGEQFF.

This clonotype was detected many times. This chain connects TRBV6-2 or TRBV6-3 to TRBJ1-1; no reliable D call. The germline V gene encodes CDR1 MNHEY and CDR2 SVGEGT. Trimming removed 4 bases from V and 6 bases from J, with 15 bases in between. The CDR3 loop spans 14 amino acids. CDR3 nucleotide sequence: TGTGCCAGCAGTTCCTCTGCCAACATCGCTGAAGCTTTCTTT. This gives the protein CASSSSANIAEAFF.

This clonotype was seen more than once but under ten times. The chain links TRBV7-9 to TRBJ2-1; TRBD2 aligns across 13 bases. Germline CDR1 is SEHNR and CDR2 is FQNEAQ (reference sequence). V lost 8 bases and J lost 1; bases outside the gene matches: 14. This CDR3 has 19 residues. This CDR3 reads CASLNPGTSGIGSYNEQFF. The CDR3 DNA follows: TGTGCCAGCCTAAACCCCGGGACTAGCGGGATAGGGTCCTACAATGAGCAGTTCTTC.

The chain uses TRBV5-6 and TRBJ2-1; TRBD2 matches 8 bases. This CDR3 has 16 amino acids. The J segment lost 3 bases and the V segment lost 3 bases, leaving 8 bases of the junction unmatched. Germline CDR1 is SGHDT and CDR2 is YYEEEE. CDR3 protein: CASSWESGRLYNEQFF. The CDR3 region has the DNA TGTGCCAGCAGCTGGGAAAGCGGGAGACTCTACAATGAGCAGTTCTTC. The full variable domain, completed using reference TRBV5-6 and TRBJ2-1, is DAGVTQSPTHLIKTRGQQVTLRCSPKSGHDTVSWYQQALGQGPQFIFQYYEEEERQRGNFPDRFSGHQFPNYSSELNVNALLLGDSALYLCASSWESGRLYNEQFFGPGTRLTVL.

As for this clonotype: A read error may produce the germline difference seen at one junction end. The J gene is TRBJ1-3, the V gene TRBV16; no reliable D call. Germline assignment: CDR1 KGHSY and CDR2 FQNENV. CDR3 size: 8 residues. The CDR3 is CASSRPDF. In nucleotides, the CDR3 is TGTGCCAGCAGCCGCCCGGATTTT.

In the case of this clonotype: Relative to the germline gene, one junction end is altered; a read error may explain this. The chain links TRBV12-3 or TRBV12-4 to TRBJ1-2, with D perhaps matching TRBD1 (6 bases). The CDR3 length is 13 residues. The CDR3 here is CASSFGQNYGCTF. CDR3 sequence (DNA): TGTGCCAGCAGTTTTGGACAGAACTATGGCTGCACCTTC.

This clonotype is categorized as medium-sized (0.01 to 0.1%). The V and J genes are TRBV27 and TRBJ2-5, with 8 bases identical to TRBD2. In germline, CDR1 is MNHEY, CDR2 SMNVEV (reference sequence). The CDR3 length is 15 residues. Trimming took 3 bases from V and 5 from J; bases not matched to a gene: 8. The CDR3 region is CASSFRSGSVETQYF. In DNA form, the CDR3 reads TGTGCCAGCAGTTTTCGAAGCGGGAGTGTTGAGACCCAGTACTTC.

This clonotype was observed a handful of times. The chain links TRBV18 to TRBJ2-2; D gene unclear. Germline CDR1 reads KGHSH; CDR2 reads LQKENI. Trimming removed 5 bases at V and 8 bases at J, with 21 bases between. The CDR3 consists of 16 residues. The CDR3: CASSNGKTFSMGELFF. CDR3 sequence (DNA): TGTGCCAGCTCAAACGGAAAGACCTTCAGTATGGGGGAGCTGTTTTTT.

This clonotype has a count of ten or more. The J gene is TRBJ2-1, the V gene TRBV7-9; 10 bases match TRBD2. This CDR3 has 17 amino acids. The germline CDR1 and CDR2 sequences are SEHNR and FQNEAQ (reference sequence). The V and J ends lost 2 bases and 7 bases, in that order; junction bases with no gene match: 11. The CDR3 DNA reads as TGTGCCAGCAGCTTAATTTGGTCTAGCGGGAGTTTGAATGAGCAGTTCTTC. Its translation is CASSLIWSSGSLNEQFF.

The CDR3 DNA sequence: TGTGCCAGCAGCAAAGACAGGGGGGGGCCAGATACGCAGTATTTT. Translating it yields CASSKDRGGPDTQYF. The chain employs TRBV7-8 and TRBJ2-3; 9 positions agree with TRBD1. The V gene's germline CDR1 is SGHVS and CDR2 FQNEAQ. J lost 4 bases, V lost 5 bases, and 7 bases had no gene match. The CDR3 extends over 15 amino acids.

The V gene is TRBV6-6, the J gene TRBJ2-5; D remains unclear. V lost 6 bases, J lost 5 bases, and 10 bases lay in between. This CDR3 has 12 residues. Germline V gene sequence: CDR1 MNHNY, CDR2 SVGAGI (reference sequence). CDR3: CASREGKETQYF. For the CDR3, the DNA is TGTGCCAGCAGGGAAGGAAAGGAGACCCAGTACTTC.

A word on this clonotype: Sequence at one end of the junction differs from germline and may be a read error. The V and J genes are TRBV4-1 and TRBJ2-7; D uncertain. The CDR3 loop spans 17 amino acids. Looked up from germline, CDR1 is MGHRA and CDR2 is YSYEKL. The CDR3 sequence: CASSKDGNRERSYEQYF. The CDR3 DNA reads as TGCGCCAGCAGCAAAGATGGGAACCGAGAAAGATCCTACGAGCAGTACTTC.

The V gene is TRBV18, the J gene TRBJ2-5, with a tentative D call TRBD1 (6 bases). Trimming removed 4 bases at V and 1 base at J, with 7 bases between. There are 13 residues in the CDR3. Germline CDR1 reads KGHSH; CDR2 reads LQKENI. CDR3 region: CASSLDSQETQYF. The CDR3 region has the DNA TGTGCCAGCTCACTGGACAGCCAAGAGACCCAGTACTTC. Together with reference TRBV18 and TRBJ2-5, the CDR3 gives the full variable domain: NAGVMQNPRHLVRRRGQEARLRCSPMKGHSHVYWYRQLPEEGLKFMVYLQKENIIDESGMPKERFSAEFPKEGPSILRIQQVVRGDSAAYFCASSLDSQETQYFGPGTRLLVL.

This clonotype was counted between two and nine times. The rearrangement joins TRBV29-1 to TRBJ1-1; D remains ambiguous. The CDR3 sequence is 12 residues long. In germline, CDR1 is SQVTM, CDR2 ANQGSEA. Trimming cost V 7 bases and J 0 bases, with 9 bases left between them. This CDR3 is CSAKLLNTEAFF. The CDR3 DNA reads TGCAGCGCAAAGCTTCTGAACACTGAAGCTTTCTTT.

The table lists this clonotype with many counts. The CDR3 DNA sequence: TGTGCCATCAGTGAGTCGAGTTTGGATGCTGAAGCTTTCTTT. Its translation: CAISESSLDAEAFF. The V and J genes are TRBV10-3 and TRBJ1-1, with no clear D. Trimming stripped 0 bases from V and 6 bases from J, with 11 bases between. The germline V gene has CDR1 ENHRY and CDR2 SYGVKD. The CDR3 is made up of 14 amino acids.

This clonotype has ten or more counts. The genes are TRBV29-1 and TRBJ2-5, with 7 bases identical to TRBD1. CDR1 is SQVTM, CDR2 ANQGSEA, per germline. The CDR3 has 14 amino acids. V lost 5 bases, J lost 3 bases, and 9 bases stayed unmatched. The CDR3 nucleotides are TGCAGCGTTATCGCCCGGGACAGCAAAGAGACCCAGTACTTC. Translating it yields CSVIARDSKETQYF.

The chain has TRBV7-2 and TRBJ1-2; D call uncertain. CDR1 and CDR2 (germline): SGHTA, FQGNSA. V lost 1 base and J 8 bases, leaving 8 bases between the germline ends. The CDR3 loop spans 12 amino acids. CDR3 protein: CASSLGAIGYTF. CDR3 DNA sequence: TGTGCCAGCAGCTTAGGTGCTATAGGCTACACCTTC.

There are many counts of this clonotype. The chain couples TRBV11-2 to TRBJ2-2; 7 bases match TRBD2. The germline CDR1 and CDR2 sequences are SGHAT and FQNNGV. The CDR3 is 13 amino acids. V lost 3 bases and J lost 6; bases outside the gene matches: 1. This chain's CDR3 is CASSFRGAGELFF. The CDR3 DNA follows: TGTGCCAGCAGCTTTCGGGGGGCCGGGGAGCTGTTTTTT.

Many counts were recorded for this clonotype. This chain uses TRBV2 with TRBJ2-7; 7 bases align to TRBD1. This CDR3 is built from 15 residues. The germline V gene has CDR1 SNHLY and CDR2 FYNNEI. V lost 7 bases, J lost 2 bases, and 11 bases stayed unmatched. The CDR3 loop is CASNLLRQGTYEQYF. The CDR3 nucleotides are TGTGCCAGCAATTTGTTGAGACAGGGAACCTACGAGCAGTACTTC.